Detailed here is one T cell receptor (beta chain). Its antigen has not been determined. No much larger clone is present one base from it, and per-base qualities are unavailable. This entry belongs to a study of T-cell memory formation after mild COVID-19 (dated by TCRdb to about 2021). The study in broad terms: TCR sequence clusters from the two donors were largely donor specific. Longitudinal TCRalpha and TCRbeta repertoire sequencing tracked T-cell clones expanding and contracting after mild COVID-19 in two donors. The cohort comprised two young, previously healthy adult volunteers, one female and one male.

PBMCs were isolated by Ficoll-Paque density gradient centrifugation. V is shortened by 1 base, J by 8 bases, and the region joining them spans 12 bases. CDR1 and CDR2, per the germline V gene, are SGHDT and YYEEEE. The CDR3 contains 13 residues, cysteine and phenylalanine counted. Here the CDR3 DNA is all that survives: 39 bases in frame from base 1. Sequencing used an Illumina NovaSeq 6000. TCRalpha and TCRbeta cDNA libraries were constructed by 5'RACE with constant-segment primers, with sample barcodes and unique molecular identifiers being introduced. RNA was extracted from every sample with Trizol reagent. Library amplification was performed in two PCR steps, and a second sample barcode and Illumina TruSeq adapters were introduced in the second step. Sequencing of the libraries was done on an Illumina NovaSeq, producing 2 x 150 bp paired-end reads. The paper's data handling went like this. Demultiplexing of reads and collapsing into UMI-guided consensus sequences were performed with migec v1.2.7. Using mixcr v2.1.11, UMI consensuses were aligned to TRA and TRB V and J templates and then assembled into clonotypes. A clonotype was counted as expanded or contracted only when both edgeR and NoisET called the clonotype significant, with the noise models trained on biological replicates. For edgeR calls, a false discovery rate-adjusted p below 0.01 and a log2 fold-change threshold of 1 were applied. As an exploratory analysis of dynamics, max-normalized trajectories of the 1000 most abundant clonotypes were examined by PCA with hierarchical clustering. Separately sequenced CD4+ and CD8+ repertoires were used to assign a CD4 or CD8 phenotype to each responding clone. TCRdb trimmed the raw reads at Q25, called clones with MiXCR and kept productive beta chains. One record per CDR3 amino acid sequence lists the most common genes and DNA. The V and J calls and clone size are TCRdb's, not the authors'. Across this sample there are hundreds of thousands of distinct CDR3 sequences, with roughly 18% seen only once. The ten biggest clones cover around a fifth of the sample.

The paper's findings and limits, for the study overall: SARS-CoV-2 specificity of the second-wave clones peaking on day 37 was not confirmed. Only a couple of mild cases were covered in the study, and larger cohorts including severe cases with pre-infection samples were considered necessary. Contracting CD4+ clones were found mainly in CM and EM memory subsets, while CD8+ clones were enriched in EMRA. Clones that contracted from day 15 to 85 showed balanced CD4/CD8 phenotypes, whereas a second wave of clones that expanded from day 15 to 37 leaned towards CD4+. Some responding clones were detected in pre-infection memory, suggesting pre-existing cross-reactive memory T cells joined the SARS-CoV-2 response.

The chain couples TRBV5-6 to TRBJ1-2, with no confident D gene call. The sequence was collected from a man in his late teens or twenties who had mild COVID-19 (a few samples of this study predate the infection). The sample titles of this study are shuffled in the database, so cell type and time point are left out; the donor was told from shared clones. Specimen: PBMCs or a T cell subset sorted from them (not recorded which). The nucleotide sequence is TGTGCCAGCAGCTTGCCCGGGAAGTCAGGCTACACCTTC. Its product reads: CASSLPGKSGYTF.